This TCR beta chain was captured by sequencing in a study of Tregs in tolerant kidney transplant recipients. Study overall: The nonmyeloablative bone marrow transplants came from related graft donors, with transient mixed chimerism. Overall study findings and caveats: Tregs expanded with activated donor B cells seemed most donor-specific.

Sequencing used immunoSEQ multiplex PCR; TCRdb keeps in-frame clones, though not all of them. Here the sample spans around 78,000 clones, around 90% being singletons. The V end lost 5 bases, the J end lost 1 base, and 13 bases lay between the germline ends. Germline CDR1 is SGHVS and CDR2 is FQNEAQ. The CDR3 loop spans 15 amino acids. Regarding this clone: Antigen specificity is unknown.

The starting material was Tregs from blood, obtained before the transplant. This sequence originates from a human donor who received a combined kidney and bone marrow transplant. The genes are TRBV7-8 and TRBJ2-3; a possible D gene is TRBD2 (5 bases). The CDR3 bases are TGTGCCAGCAGCCTCTTGGGAGACGGCACAGATACGCAGTATTTT. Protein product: CASSLLGDGTDTQYF.